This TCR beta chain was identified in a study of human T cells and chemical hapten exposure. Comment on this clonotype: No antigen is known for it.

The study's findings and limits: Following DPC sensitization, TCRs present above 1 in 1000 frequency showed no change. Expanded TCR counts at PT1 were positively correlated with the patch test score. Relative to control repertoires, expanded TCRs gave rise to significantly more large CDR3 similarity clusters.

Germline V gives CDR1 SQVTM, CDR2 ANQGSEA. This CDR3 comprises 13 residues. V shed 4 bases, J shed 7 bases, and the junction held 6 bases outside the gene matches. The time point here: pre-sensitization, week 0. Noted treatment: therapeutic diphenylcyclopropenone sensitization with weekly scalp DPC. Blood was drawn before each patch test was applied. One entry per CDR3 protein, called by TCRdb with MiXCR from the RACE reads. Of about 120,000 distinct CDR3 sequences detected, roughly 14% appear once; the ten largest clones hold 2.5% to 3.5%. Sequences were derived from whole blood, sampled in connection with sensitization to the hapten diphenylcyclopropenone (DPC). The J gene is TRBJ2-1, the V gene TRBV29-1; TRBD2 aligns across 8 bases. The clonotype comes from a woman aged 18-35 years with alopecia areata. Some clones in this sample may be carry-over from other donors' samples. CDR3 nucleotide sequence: TGCAGCGTTGGGTCAGCGGGGGCGAATGAGCAGTTCTTC. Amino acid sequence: CSVGSAGANEQFF.